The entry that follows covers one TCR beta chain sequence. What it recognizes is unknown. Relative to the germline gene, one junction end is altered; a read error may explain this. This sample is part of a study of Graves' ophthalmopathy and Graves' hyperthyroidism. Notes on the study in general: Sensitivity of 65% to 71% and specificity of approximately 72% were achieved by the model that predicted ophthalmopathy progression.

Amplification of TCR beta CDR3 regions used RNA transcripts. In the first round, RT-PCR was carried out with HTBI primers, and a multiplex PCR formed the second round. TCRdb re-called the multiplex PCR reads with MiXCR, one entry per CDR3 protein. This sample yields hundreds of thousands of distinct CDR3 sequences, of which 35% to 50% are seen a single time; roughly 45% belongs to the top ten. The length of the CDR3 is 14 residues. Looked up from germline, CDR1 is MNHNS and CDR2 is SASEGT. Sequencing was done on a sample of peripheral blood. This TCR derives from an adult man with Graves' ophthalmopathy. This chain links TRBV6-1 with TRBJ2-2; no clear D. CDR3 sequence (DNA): TGTGCCAGCAGAGAAGGACCGATTCTCGGGGAGCTGTTTTTT. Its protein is CASREGPILGELFF.